The 23 T cell receptor beta chains below come from one sample, sequenced in a study of blood T cells in healthy people across ages. Primed by a sample-barcoded 5' primer and a J-beta primer mix, a second PCR proceeded for 7 to 11 cycles. TCRdb passed the 5' RACE reads through MiXCR, listing each CDR3 protein once. The table lists 1,500,000 or so distinct CDR3 sequences, 59% of them singletons, with under 8.5% in the top ten. The sequencing input was blood. All receptors come from a man between 18 and 35 years old in good health.

The chain recombines TRBV10-3 with TRBJ2-1; D is unclear. V shed 3 bases and J shed 3 bases, with 9 bases lying between them. CDR3 length: 14 residues. Germline values: CDR1 ENHRY, CDR2 SYGVKD. The CDR3: CAISDSPGYNEQFF. The DNA of the CDR3 is TGTGCCATCAGTGACTCGCCGGGCTACAATGAGCAGTTCTTC.

This clonotype came up a few times. The J gene is TRBJ2-1, the V gene TRBV27; TRBD1 might be the D (5 bases). This CDR3 has 13 residues. Germline values: CDR1 MNHEY, CDR2 SMNVEV (reference sequence). CDR3 bases: TGTGCAACCCAAGGGGCCTACTACAATGAGCAGTTCTTC. Its translation is CATQGAYYNEQFF.

This clonotype was picked up a small number of times. The rearrangement links TRBV29-1 to TRBJ2-7; 7 positions match TRBD1. Trimming removed 6 bases from V and 6 bases from J; junction bases left unmatched: 11. Looked up from germline, CDR1 is SQVTM and CDR2 is ANQGSEA. This CDR3 has 13 residues. In nucleotides, the CDR3 is TGCAGCGTAGAGACAGGGAATCGTGGCGAGCAGTACTTC. Protein sequence: CSVETGNRGEQYF.

The chain couples TRBV7-2 to TRBJ2-4; 12 bases line up with TRBD2. Gene TRBJ2-7 matches the end of the DNA better, so the J call may be wrong. Germline values: CDR1 SGHTA, CDR2 FQGNSA. There are 14 residues in the CDR3. CDR3: CASSTSGGNYEQYF. For the CDR3, the DNA is TGTGCCAGCAGCACTAGCGGGGGGAACTACGAGCAGTACTTC.

The V call is TRBV11-3, the J call TRBJ1-4, with TRBD1 matching over 8 bases. The CDR3 runs 16 residues. Per germline, CDR1 SGHNT and CDR2 YENEEA. The junction had 5 bases not matched to a gene; V was cut back by 4 bases and J by 1 base. The chain's CDR3 is CASSSTGAKTNEKLFF. CDR3 DNA sequence: TGTGCCAGCAGCTCGACAGGGGCTAAAACTAATGAAAAACTGTTTTTT.

This clonotype was observed a handful of times. The chain links TRBV4-1 to TRBJ2-5; no firm D call. TRBJ2-7 explains the end of the DNA better; the J call may be wrong. The germline V gene has CDR1 MGHRA and CDR2 YSYEKL. CDR3 size: 15 residues. The CDR3 reads CASSQDDGTLSEQYF. For the CDR3, the DNA is TGCGCCAGCAGCCAAGATGACGGAACTTTAAGCGAGCAGTACTTC.

The chain carries TRBV20-1 and TRBJ2-2, with D hard to call. This CDR3 region has 17 residues. V lost 0 bases and J lost 1, with 15 bases in between. The germline gives CDR1 DFQATT, CDR2 SNEGSKA (reference sequence). In DNA, the CDR3 is TGCAGTGCTAGAGATAGGCATGGAGTTCGGAACACCGGGGAGCTGTTTTTT. Amino acids: CSARDRHGVRNTGELFF.

The chain carries TRBV20-1 and TRBJ2-7; D call uncertain. CDR1 and CDR2 (germline): DFQATT, SNEGSKA (reference sequence). This CDR3 has 14 residues. Trimming shortened V by 5 bases and J by 2 bases, and 16 bases separated the two germline ends. CDR3 nucleotide sequence: TGCAGTGCTCCCGACGGAACGCGGACCTACGAGCAGTACTTC. Its protein is CSAPDGTRTYEQYF.

This chain connects TRBV6-6 to TRBJ2-1; possibly TRBD1 or TRBD2 for D (5 bases each). Trimming shortened V by 2 bases and J by 12 bases, and 14 bases separated the two germline ends. Germline CDR1 and CDR2: MNHNY and SVGAGI (reference sequence). This CDR3 spans 13 amino acids. CDR3 residues: CASSYGGSARQFF. The CDR3 coding sequence is TGTGCCAGCAGTTACGGGGGTAGCGCCCGGCAGTTCTTC.

This clonotype was seen only a few times. This chain joins TRBV29-1 and TRBJ1-2; D ambiguous. Trimming took off 6 bases at V and 4 bases at J, with 6 bases between the two ends. Looked up from germline, CDR1 is SQVTM and CDR2 is ANQGSEA. The CDR3 is 10 residues long. CDR3 in DNA: TGCAGCGTAAGAAGCTATGGCTACACCTTC. This encodes CSVRSYGYTF. The full variable domain, its missing parts supplied by reference TRBV29-1 and TRBJ1-2, is SAVISQKPSRDICQRGTSLTIQCQVDSQVTMMFWYRQQPGQSLTLIATANQGSEATYESGFVIDKFPISRPNLTFSTLTVSNMSPEDSSIYLCSVRSYGYTFGSGTRLTVV.

This clonotype was seen a handful of times. This chain links TRBV28 with TRBJ1-2; D call uncertain. CDR3 length equals 12 residues. V was shortened by 7 bases and J by 4 bases, with 10 bases between the two germline ends. Germline V lookup: CDR1 MDHEN, CDR2 SYDVKM. The CDR3 coding sequence is TGTGCCAGCATACGGCAGCCCTATGGCTACACCTTC. Residues: CASIRQPYGYTF.

The J gene is TRBJ2-2, the V gene TRBV12-3 or TRBV12-4, with D perhaps TRBD1 (5 bases). V dropped 8 bases and J dropped 6 bases, with 13 bases sitting between them. The CDR3 has 13 residues. CDR3 protein: CASVIPGPGELFF. The CDR3 coding sequence is TGTGCCAGCGTCATTCCAGGGCCCGGGGAGCTGTTTTTT.

The gene calls are TRBV29-1 and TRBJ1-1, with D possibly being TRBD1 (5 bases). This CDR3 has 10 residues. V gave up 7 bases and J gave up 8 bases, with 11 bases separating them. Looked up from germline, CDR1 is SQVTM and CDR2 is ANQGSEA. The CDR3 region has the DNA TGCAGCGGCGGAAACAGGGAAGCTTTCTTT. This translates into CSGGNREAFF.

This clonotype was seen only a few times. The chain combines TRBV5-1 with TRBJ2-5; tentatively, D is TRBD1 or TRBD2 (5 bases each). CDR3 length: 15 amino acids. Per germline, CDR1 SGHRS and CDR2 YFSETQ. The V and J ends lost 2 bases and 5 bases respectively, with 16 bases between them. The CDR3 region is CASSFGPPGSETQYF. DNA of the CDR3: TGCGCCAGCAGCTTTGGACCGCCAGGGAGCGAGACCCAGTACTTC.

This chain connects TRBV27 to TRBJ2-5, with 9 bases fitting TRBD1. The J call may not be correct, given that the DNA end is closer to TRBJ2-7. CDR1 and CDR2 (germline): MNHEY, SMNVEV (reference sequence). CDR3 length equals 15 residues. CDR3 in amino acids: CASSFSGQGFNEQYF. The CDR3 DNA reads as TGTGCCAGCAGTTTTAGTGGACAGGGGTTCAACGAGCAGTACTTC.

The V call is TRBV6-2 or TRBV6-3, the J call TRBJ1-2, with 9 positions matching TRBD1. V was clipped by 2 bases and J by 4 bases; unmatched bases: 5. This CDR3 spans 15 amino acids. Germline V gene lookup returns CDR1 MNHEY and CDR2 SVGEGT. The CDR3 here is CASSYEGQGFYGYTF. The DNA of the CDR3 is TGTGCCAGCAGTTACGAGGGACAGGGATTCTATGGCTACACCTTC.

Details on this clonotype: A much more abundant neighbour one base away suggests this may be a read error. V gene TRBV7-6 combines with J gene TRBJ2-1; D may be TRBD1 (6 bases). The end of the DNA fits TRBJ2-7 better, so the J call may be wrong. The CDR3 covers 16 residues. Germline V gene data show CDR1 as SGHVS and CDR2 as FNYEAQ. CDR3 loop: CASSLGPGYGDNEQYF. CDR3 DNA: TGTGCCAGCAGCTTAGGGCCTGGATACGGGGACAATGAGCAGTACTTC.

This clonotype was seen a handful of times. The chain is built from TRBV20-1 and TRBJ1-2, with a tentative D call TRBD1 (6 bases). Trimming took 1 base from V and 5 from J, leaving 14 bases between them. This CDR3 is built from 14 residues. Germline CDR1 and CDR2: DFQATT and SNEGSKA (reference sequence). The CDR3 here is CSARAHRDTYGYTF. CDR3 in DNA: TGCAGTGCTAGAGCCCACCGGGACACTTATGGCTACACCTTC.

This clonotype was detected only a few times. The V and J genes are TRBV25-1 and TRBJ2-1, with D unclear. V lost 0 bases and J 7 bases, leaving 10 bases between the germline ends. The CDR3 totals 14 residues. The germline V gene has CDR1 MGHDK and CDR2 SYGVNS. CDR3 coding DNA: TGTGCCAGCAGTGAATATTCACAGTGGAATGAGCAGTTCTTC. Its protein product is CASSEYSQWNEQFF.

The rearrangement uses TRBV15 and TRBJ2-3, with a possible D match to TRBD2 (6 bases). The V and J ends lost 5 bases and 0 bases respectively, with 18 bases between them. CDR3 length: 17 residues. CDR1 and CDR2 from the germline V gene are LNHNV and YYDKDF (reference sequence). The CDR3 reads CATSSTLGGPSTDTQYF. CDR3 bases: TGTGCCACCAGCTCGACCTTGGGGGGACCTAGCACAGATACGCAGTATTTT. The whole variable domain, filled in from reference TRBV15 and TRBJ2-3, reads DAMVIQNPRYQVTQFGKPVTLSCSQTLNHNVMYWYQQKSSQAPKLLFHYYDKDFNNEADTPDNFQSRRPNTSFCFLDIRSPGLGDTAMYLCATSSTLGGPSTDTQYFGPGTRLTVL.

The CDR3 is CASTSVGGRVPYEQYF. In DNA, the CDR3 is TGTGCCAGCACCTCCGTAGGCGGGAGGGTCCCCTACGAGCAGTACTTC. The chain uses TRBV7-2 and TRBJ2-5; 9 positions agree with TRBD2. Judging by the DNA end, TRBJ2-7 fits better; the J call may be wrong. The CDR3 runs 16 residues. Per germline, CDR1 SGHTA and CDR2 FQGNSA.

The gene calls are TRBV27 and TRBJ2-3; D is uncertain. Germline assignment: CDR1 MNHEY and CDR2 SMNVEV (reference sequence). V lost 2 bases and J 4 bases, leaving 13 bases between the germline ends. The CDR3 covers 15 residues. The CDR3 sequence: CASSLTGPESDTQYF. The CDR3 DNA follows: TGTGCCAGCAGTTTAACGGGCCCCGAATCAGATACGCAGTATTTT.

V and J are TRBV3-1 and TRBJ2-1; D remains unclear. The CDR3 is 17 residues long. In germline, CDR1 is LGHDT, CDR2 YNNKEL (reference sequence). V gave up 1 base and J gave up 5 bases, with 18 bases separating them. The CDR3 is CASSQVLGSSLDNEQFF. CDR3 DNA sequence: TGTGCCAGCAGCCAAGTTCTGGGTTCAAGTTTGGACAATGAGCAGTTCTTC.